The present T cell receptor beta chain was sequenced within a study of human thymus T cells. Here immunoSEQ multiplex PCR was the method, and the copy in TCRdb shows in-frame clones only, minus some. The repertoire holds under 70,000 clones, with approximately 95% as singletons. The V end was cut by 5 bases, the J end by 0 bases, with 15 bases between. CDR1 and CDR2 (germline): SGHRS, YFSETQ. This CDR3 has 16 residues. This clonotype was obtained from a boy under three years old with a congenital heart defect but otherwise immunologically healthy. Input material: blood. The V call is TRBV5-1, the J call TRBJ2-1; tentative D call: TRBD1 (6 bases). The CDR3 DNA reads as TGCGCCAGCAGAGATAGGGGGACCAGCTCCTACAATGAGCAGTTCTTC. Translation: CASRDRGTSSYNEQFF. Filled out from reference TRBV5-1 and TRBJ2-1, the complete variable domain reads KAGVTQTPRYLIKTRGQQVTLSCSPISGHRSVSWYQQTPGQGLQFLFEYFSETQRNKGNFPGRFSGRQFSNSRSEMNVSTLELGDSALYLCASRDRGTSSYNEQFFGPGTRLTVL.